What follows is one T cell receptor (beta chain) and its context. Its antigen is not identified. V shed 0 bases and J shed 3 bases, with 9 bases lying between them. This CDR3 is built from 14 residues. CDR1 is SGDLS, CDR2 YYNGEE, per germline. These data come from a study of T cell repertoires in cytomegalovirus infection. Study-level background: Both a matching HLA type and CMV infection were indicated by public TCR beta signatures. Notes on the study in general: Using cumulative public TCR beta family frequency, the authors identified those who carried CMV together with the relevant HLA. HLA-C-restricted CMV-specific TCR beta clonotypes prevailed in the ex vivo response.

TCRdb analysed the reads with MiXCR anew, one entry per CDR3 protein. The sample has approximately 500,000 distinct CDR3 sequences, approximately 10% seen once. The chain joins TRBV9 to TRBJ1-2; D possibly corresponds to TRBD1 (6 bases). This receptor was obtained from a human donor in good health (CMV status not recorded). Some clones in this sample may be carry-over from other donors' samples. The sample consisted of PBMCs. This chain's CDR3 is CASSVEDSYYGYTF. CDR3 nucleotide sequence: TGTGCCAGCAGCGTAGAGGACAGCTACTATGGCTACACCTTC.